A single sample is the source of the 16 T cell receptor beta chains below, sequenced in a study of a mutant IDH1 vaccine in newly diagnosed glioma. The method was immunoSEQ multiplex PCR; TCRdb's version includes in-frame clones alone and lacks a portion of them. The sample contains tens of thousands of clones, approximately 65% of which appear only once. The time point denotes: week 47, end of study. Topical imiquimod accompanied each vaccine dose, which consisted of 300 ug of mutant IDH1 20-mer peptide. The antigens for these receptors are not known. Sequences were derived from peripheral blood mononuclear cells (PBMCs), sampled from a glioma patient whose treatment included an IDH1 peptide vaccine. Receptor source: a man between 35 and 55 years old with glioma. Some clones in this sample may be carry-over from other donors' samples.

DNA of the CDR3: TGTGCCAGCAGCGTAGCTACAAGGAGCTCCTACAATGAGCAGTTCTTC. The encoded protein is CASSVATRSSYNEQFF. J is TRBJ2-1 and V is TRBV9; D remains unclear. In germline, CDR1 is SGDLS, CDR2 YYNGEE. The CDR3 is 16 residues long. The V gene lost 0 bases and the J gene lost 0 bases, with 10 bases spanning the gap.

This clone was recorded a few times. V is TRBV5-1 and J is TRBJ2-5; D perhaps matches TRBD1 (5 bases). Deletions cut 0 bases from V and 4 bases from J, with 13 bases between. Germline V lookup: CDR1 SGHRS, CDR2 YFSETQ. CDR3 length: 15 residues. The CDR3 is CASSLVGEWGETQYF. The CDR3, as DNA: TGCGCCAGCAGCTTGGTAGGGGAATGGGGAGAGACCCAGTACTTC.

The chain recombines TRBV6-6 with TRBJ2-7; 9 bases line up with TRBD1. The CDR3 totals 15 residues. With 5 bases clipped from V and 0 bases from J, the junction kept 5 bases outside the gene matches. Germline loops: CDR1 MNHNY, CDR2 SVGAGI (reference sequence). The CDR3, as DNA: TGTGCCAGCAGTCAAGGACAGGGGTTCTCCTACGAGCAGTACTTC. This sequence encodes CASSQGQGFSYEQYF.

The V and J genes are TRBV18 and TRBJ2-3; TRBD2 might be the D (5 bases). Looked up from germline, CDR1 is KGHSH and CDR2 is LQKENI. The CDR3 is 14 amino acids. Trimming removed 3 bases at V and 0 bases at J, with 7 bases between. Written as DNA, the CDR3 is TGTGCCAGCTCACCTAGCGCTAGCACAGATACGCAGTATTTT. Its protein product is CASSPSASTDTQYF.

This chain joins TRBV5-1 and TRBJ2-5; D remains ambiguous. The CDR3 loop spans 14 amino acids. Trimming removed 1 base from V and 5 bases from J, with 12 bases in between. CDR1 and CDR2 (germline): SGHRS, YFSETQ. The CDR3 DNA is TGCGCCAGCAGCTTGAGCCGGATAGACGAGACCCAGTACTTC. Translating it yields CASSLSRIDETQYF.

The V gene is TRBV25-1, the J gene TRBJ2-2; the D gene is possibly TRBD1 (6 bases). CDR3 length: 17 residues. CDR1 is MGHDK and CDR2 is SYGVNS in the germline V gene. V was clipped by 0 bases and J by 5 bases, with 16 bases between them. CDR3 residues: CASSEYMGAPETGELFF. The DNA for the CDR3 is TGTGCCAGCAGTGAATATATGGGGGCACCCGAGACCGGGGAGCTGTTTTTT.

The chain employs TRBV29-1 and TRBJ1-3, with D perhaps matching TRBD1 (5 bases). This CDR3 comprises 14 residues. Deletions cut 6 bases from V and 1 base from J, with 13 bases between. The V gene's germline CDR1 is SQVTM and CDR2 ANQGSEA. This chain's CDR3 is CSVGTDISGNTIYF. Here the CDR3 DNA reads TGCAGCGTCGGGACGGATATTTCTGGAAACACCATATATTTT.

V gene TRBV6-5 combines with J gene TRBJ1-4; D possibly corresponds to TRBD1 (5 bases). Trimming removed 7 bases at V and 8 bases at J, with 17 bases between. Per the germline V gene, CDR1 is MNHEY and CDR2 is SVGAGI. The CDR3 loop spans 14 amino acids. CDR3 protein: CASKDPGLQEKLFF. CDR3 nucleotides: TGTGCCAGCAAGGATCCAGGGCTTCAGGAAAAACTGTTTTTT.

The V call is TRBV6-4, the J call TRBJ1-2; D is uncertain. CDR1 and CDR2 from the germline V gene are MRHNA and SNTAGT. Trimming cost V 6 bases and J 4 bases, with 12 bases left between them. The CDR3 runs 13 residues. The CDR3 nucleotides are TGTGCCAGCAGCCCCTCCCTATTCTATGGCTACACCTTC. The encoded protein is CASSPSLFYGYTF.

There are a few counts of this clone. The chain combines TRBV7-2 with TRBJ2-7; TRBD2 aligns across 11 bases. The germline V gene has CDR1 SGHTA and CDR2 FQGNSA. V gave up 1 base and J gave up 2 bases; unmatched junction bases: 4. This CDR3 spans 16 amino acids. The CDR3 nucleotides read TGTGCCAGCAGCTTAGAGGTAGCGGGGGGGACCTACGAGCAGTACTTC. Translated: CASSLEVAGGTYEQYF.

The rearrangement uses TRBV7-9 and TRBJ2-6; 11 positions agree with TRBD1. Germline V gene lookup returns CDR1 SEHNR and CDR2 FQNEAQ (reference sequence). The junction had 6 bases not matched to a gene; V was cut back by 5 bases and J by 0 bases. The CDR3 consists of 18 residues. CDR3 nucleotides: TGTGCCAGCAGCGCGGACAGGGGGCTTGGCTCTGGGGCCAACGTCCTGACTTTC. Protein product: CASSADRGLGSGANVLTF.

In DNA, the CDR3 is TGTGCCTGGTCGACAGGGGTCGGAAACACCATATATTTT. Translated: CAWSTGVGNTIYF. The V gene is TRBV30, the J gene TRBJ1-3; 8 bases match TRBD1. Germline values: CDR1 GTSNPN, CDR2 SVGIG (reference sequence). The CDR3 extends over 13 amino acids. After removal of 5 bases from V and 4 bases from J, the junction contained 4 bases not matched to a gene.

This clone was seen a few times. The chain joins TRBV6-5 to TRBJ2-7; TRBD2 matches at 8 bases. The germline V gene encodes CDR1 MNHEY and CDR2 SVGAGI. The CDR3 length is 15 residues. After removal of 4 bases from V and 2 bases from J, the junction contained 7 bases not matched to a gene. The CDR3 bases are TGTGCCAGCAGTTTGGGGGGACTAGTAGCCTACGAGCAGTACTTC. This sequence encodes CASSLGGLVAYEQYF.

The rearrangement links TRBV19 to TRBJ1-2; maybe TRBD1 (6 bases). The CDR3 sequence is 13 residues long. V lost 8 bases, J lost 8 bases, and 18 bases lay in between. Per the germline V gene, CDR1 is LNHDA and CDR2 is SQIVND (reference sequence). CDR3 nucleotides: TGTGCCAGTCGGGCGACAGGTGGACGGGGCTACACCTTC. Its protein is CASRATGGRGYTF.

The chain couples TRBV6-4 to TRBJ1-6; D gene uncertain. Germline V gene sequence: CDR1 MRHNA, CDR2 SNTAGT. CDR3 length: 13 amino acids. V was pared by 2 bases and J by 5 bases, with 4 bases between. The CDR3 sequence: CASSDRDNSPLHF. The DNA for the CDR3 is TGTGCCAGCAGTGACAGGGATAATTCACCCCTCCACTTT.

This clone was found a few times. The chain carries TRBV27 and TRBJ1-5; D is possibly TRBD1 (6 bases). The germline V gene encodes CDR1 MNHEY and CDR2 SMNVEV (reference sequence). Deletions cut 4 bases from V and 7 bases from J, with 11 bases between. This CDR3 has 13 residues. This CDR3 is CASSWGAGQPQHF. The DNA for the CDR3 is TGTGCCAGCAGTTGGGGGGCAGGGCAGCCCCAGCATTTT.